Listed below are T cell receptor beta chains from one sample, sequenced in a study of blood T cell repertoires in COVID-19. The table came from immunoSEQ multiplex PCR; TCRdb's copy has only in-frame clones and leaves some out. The data show around 120,000 clones, about nine tenths seen once. Input material: peripheral blood. The receptors come from a man aged 50 to 60 with active COVID-19. Each CDR3 is given with its conserved first and last residue. D genes are given only for firm matches. Rows may omit the clone size; those that give it use once, few, many or a size class.

clone size: .; J gene: TRBJ1-1; V gene: TRBV7-2; D gene: .; CDR3 length: 18; CDR3 DNA: TGTGCCAGCATTCTTAGAGTATCCGGGTCTATTAGGAACACTGAAGCTTTCTTT; CDR3 protein: CASILRVSGSIRNTEAFF
clone size: once; J gene: TRBJ2-2; V gene: TRBV11-2; D gene: TRBD2; CDR3 length: 15; CDR3 DNA: TGTGCCAGCAGCCCACTAGCGGGGAACACCGGGGAGCTGTTTTTT; CDR3 protein: CASSPLAGNTGELFF
clone size: .; J gene: TRBJ2-2; V gene: TRBV20-1; D gene: .; CDR3 length: 13; CDR3 DNA: TGCAGTGCTAGTTATGTTCCAGCCGGGGAGCTGTTTTTT; CDR3 protein: CSASYVPAGELFF
clone size: .; J gene: TRBJ2-6; V gene: TRBV6-1; D gene: .; CDR3 length: 15; CDR3 DNA: TGTGCCAGCAGTGAAGAGCTCTCTGGGGCCAACGTCCTGACTTTC; CDR3 protein: CASSEELSGANVLTF
clone size: .; J gene: TRBJ1-2; V gene: TRBV6-6; D gene: TRBD1; CDR3 length: 14; CDR3 DNA: TGTGCCAGCAGTTCCGCGGACAGGGGCTATGGCTACACCTTC; CDR3 protein: CASSSADRGYGYTF
clone size: .; J gene: TRBJ2-3; V gene: TRBV5-8; D gene: TRBD2; CDR3 length: 16; CDR3 DNA: TGTGCCAGCAGCTTGGCGGGGACTAGCGGGAAAGATACGCAGTATTTT; CDR3 protein: CASSLAGTSGKDTQYF
clone size: .; J gene: TRBJ2-3; V gene: TRBV7-9; D gene: .; CDR3 length: 13; CDR3 DNA: TGTGCCAGCAGTTCACAGGGCACAGATACGCAGTATTTT; CDR3 protein: CASSSQGTDTQYF
clone size: .; J gene: TRBJ1-1; V gene: TRBV5-4; D gene: TRBD1; CDR3 length: 13; CDR3 DNA: TGTGCCCTCTCAGGGGGCATGAACACTGAAGCTTTCTTT; CDR3 protein: CALSGGMNTEAFF
clone size: .; J gene: TRBJ1-1; V gene: TRBV19; D gene: TRBD1; CDR3 length: 15; CDR3 DNA: TGTGCCAGTATCGGGGCACAGGGGGCAGGGACTGAAGCTTTCTTT; CDR3 protein: CASIGAQGAGTEAFF
clone size: .; J gene: TRBJ2-7; V gene: TRBV5-1; D gene: .; CDR3 length: 14; CDR3 DNA: TGCGCCAGCAGCAGCACAGGGAGCTCCTACGAGCAGTACTTC; CDR3 protein: CASSSTGSSYEQYF
clone size: .; J gene: TRBJ1-1; V gene: TRBV14; D gene: .; CDR3 length: 15; CDR3 DNA: TGTGCCAGCAGCCAAGGACGGGGTTGGAACACTGAAGCTTTCTTT; CDR3 protein: CASSQGRGWNTEAFF
clone size: .; J gene: TRBJ1-1; V gene: TRBV5-8; D gene: .; CDR3 length: 14; CDR3 DNA: TGTGCCAGCAGCCCCGATTTGGGGGGCACTGAAGCTTTCTTT; CDR3 protein: CASSPDLGGTEAFF
clone size: .; J gene: TRBJ1-1; V gene: TRBV6-5; D gene: .; CDR3 length: 13; CDR3 DNA: TGTGCCAGCAGTCAGGGCGGGAACACTGAAGCTTTCTTT; CDR3 protein: CASSQGGNTEAFF
clone size: .; J gene: TRBJ2-3; V gene: TRBV5-1; D gene: .; CDR3 length: 15; CDR3 DNA: TGCGCCAGCAGCCCCGCATGGGGAGGAGGAGATACGCAGTATTTT; CDR3 protein: CASSPAWGGGDTQYF
clone size: once; J gene: TRBJ1-1; V gene: TRBV25-1; D gene: TRBD1; CDR3 length: 13; CDR3 DNA: TGTGCCAGCAAACGGACAGGGGGCGGTGAAGCTTTCTTT; CDR3 protein: CASKRTGGGEAFF
clone size: .; J gene: TRBJ1-1; V gene: TRBV7-2; D gene: .; CDR3 length: 15; CDR3 DNA: TGTGCCAGCAGCCCCCGACCGGGGAGGGACACTGAAGCTTTCTTT; CDR3 protein: CASSPRPGRDTEAFF
clone size: .; J gene: TRBJ1-6; V gene: TRBV10-2; D gene: .; CDR3 length: 16; CDR3 DNA: TGCGCCAGCACCCTCCAGACAGGCCTAGGGAATTCACCCCTCCACTTT; CDR3 protein: CASTLQTGLGNSPLHF
clone size: .; J gene: TRBJ1-5; V gene: TRBV6-6; D gene: .; CDR3 length: 14; CDR3 DNA: TGTGCCAGCAGTTACAAGGGACTAAATCAGCCCCAGCATTTT; CDR3 protein: CASSYKGLNQPQHF
clone size: .; J gene: TRBJ1-6; V gene: TRBV18; D gene: .; CDR3 length: 15; CDR3 DNA: TGTGCCAGCTCGGTGACAGACTCCTATAATTCACCCCTCCACTTT; CDR3 protein: CASSVTDSYNSPLHF
clone size: .; J gene: TRBJ1-4; V gene: TRBV29-1; D gene: TRBD1; CDR3 length: 13; CDR3 DNA: TGCAGCGTTGCCACAGGGGTAGGTGAAAAACTGTTTTTT; CDR3 protein: CSVATGVGEKLFF
clone size: once; J gene: TRBJ2-5; V gene: TRBV11-2; D gene: .; CDR3 length: 12; CDR3 DNA: TGTGCCAGTAGACAGGTACAGGGGACCCAGTACTTC; CDR3 protein: CASRQVQGTQYF
clone size: .; J gene: TRBJ2-5; V gene: TRBV6-2/TRBV6-3; D gene: .; CDR3 length: 15; CDR3 DNA: TGTGCCAGCAGTTACTCGGCAGTCGCCAGGGAGACCCAGTACTTC; CDR3 protein: CASSYSAVARETQYF
clone size: .; J gene: TRBJ2-1; V gene: TRBV3-1/TRBV3-2; D gene: TRBD2; CDR3 length: 16; CDR3 DNA: TGTGCCAGCAGCCTCCCGACTAGCGGGGTTGACAATGAGCAGTTCTTC; CDR3 protein: CASSLPTSGVDNEQFF
clone size: .; J gene: TRBJ2-5; V gene: TRBV19; D gene: .; CDR3 length: 13; CDR3 DNA: TGTGCCTTAGCCGGTGAGACAGAAGAGACCCAGTACTTC; CDR3 protein: CALAGETEETQYF
clone size: .; J gene: TRBJ1-1; V gene: TRBV3-1/TRBV3-2; D gene: .; CDR3 length: 12; CDR3 DNA: TGTGCCAGCAGCCGGGCGAACACTGAAGCTTTCTTT; CDR3 protein: CASSRANTEAFF
clone size: .; J gene: TRBJ1-1; V gene: TRBV3-1/TRBV3-2; D gene: .; CDR3 length: 14; CDR3 DNA: TGTGCCAGCAGCCTGGGACATCCGAACACTGAAGCTTTCTTT; CDR3 protein: CASSLGHPNTEAFF
clone size: .; J gene: TRBJ2-2; V gene: TRBV7-7; D gene: .; CDR3 length: 13; CDR3 DNA: TGTGCCAGCAGCTTAGACTTCACCGGGGAGCTGTTTTTT; CDR3 protein: CASSLDFTGELFF
clone size: .; J gene: TRBJ1-3; V gene: TRBV9; D gene: TRBD1; CDR3 length: 14; CDR3 DNA: TGTGCCAGCAGCGTAGGGACAGGGGTAAACACCATATATTTT; CDR3 protein: CASSVGTGVNTIYF
clone size: .; J gene: TRBJ2-1; V gene: TRBV4-2; D gene: TRBD2; CDR3 length: 16; CDR3 DNA: TGTGCCAGCAGCTTACCGACTAGCGTGGTATGGAGTGAGCAGTTCTTC; CDR3 protein: CASSLPTSVVWSEQFF
clone size: .; J gene: TRBJ2-1; V gene: TRBV7-9; D gene: TRBD1; CDR3 length: 15; CDR3 DNA: TGTGCCAGCAGCCCGCAGGGGGCCTCCTACAATGAGCAGTTCTTC; CDR3 protein: CASSPQGASYNEQFF
clone size: .; J gene: TRBJ2-1; V gene: TRBV18; D gene: TRBD1; CDR3 length: 17; CDR3 DNA: TGTGCCAGCTCACCACCGGGACAGGGGATTACCTACAATGAGCAGTTCTTC; CDR3 protein: CASSPPGQGITYNEQFF
clone size: .; J gene: TRBJ2-5; V gene: TRBV7-2; D gene: .; CDR3 length: 14; CDR3 DNA: TGTGCCAGCAGCCGGGACACCGGCCAAGAGACCCAGTACTTC; CDR3 protein: CASSRDTGQETQYF
clone size: .; J gene: TRBJ1-5; V gene: TRBV12-5; D gene: .; CDR3 length: 19; CDR3 DNA: TGTGCTAGTGGTTTGAGCCGACAGTTCTCCGTTCCCGAGCATCAGCCCCAGCATTTT; CDR3 protein: CASGLSRQFSVPEHQPQHF
clone size: .; J gene: TRBJ2-7; V gene: TRBV2; D gene: .; CDR3 length: 11; CDR3 DNA: TGTGCCAGCACAGGTACATACGAGCAGTACTTC; CDR3 protein: CASTGTYEQYF
clone size: .; J gene: TRBJ2-5; V gene: TRBV18; D gene: TRBD2; CDR3 length: 16; CDR3 DNA: TGTGCCAGCTCACCCCTCCCAGCGGGGGGTGGAGAGACCCAGTACTTC; CDR3 protein: CASSPLPAGGGETQYF